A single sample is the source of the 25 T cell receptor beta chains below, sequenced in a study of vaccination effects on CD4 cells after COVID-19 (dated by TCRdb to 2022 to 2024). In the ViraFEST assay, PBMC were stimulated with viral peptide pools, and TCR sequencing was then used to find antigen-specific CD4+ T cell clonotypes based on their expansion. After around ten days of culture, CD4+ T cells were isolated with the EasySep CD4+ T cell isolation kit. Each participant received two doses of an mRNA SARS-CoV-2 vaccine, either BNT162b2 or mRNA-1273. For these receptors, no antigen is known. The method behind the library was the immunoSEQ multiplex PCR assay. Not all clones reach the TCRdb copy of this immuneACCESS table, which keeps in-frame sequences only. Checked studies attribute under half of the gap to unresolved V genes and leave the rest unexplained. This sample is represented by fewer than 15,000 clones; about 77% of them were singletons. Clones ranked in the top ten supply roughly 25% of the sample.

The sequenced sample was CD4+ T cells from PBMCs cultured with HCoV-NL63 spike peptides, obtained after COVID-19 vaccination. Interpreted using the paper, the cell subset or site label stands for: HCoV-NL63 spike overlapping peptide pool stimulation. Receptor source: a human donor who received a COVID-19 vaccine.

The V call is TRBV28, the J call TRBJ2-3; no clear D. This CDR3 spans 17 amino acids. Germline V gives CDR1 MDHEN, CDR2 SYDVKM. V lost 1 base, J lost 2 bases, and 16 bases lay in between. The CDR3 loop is CASSLFGGTGPTDTQYF. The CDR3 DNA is TGTGCCAGCAGTTTATTTGGCGGTACGGGCCCCACAGATACGCAGTATTTT.

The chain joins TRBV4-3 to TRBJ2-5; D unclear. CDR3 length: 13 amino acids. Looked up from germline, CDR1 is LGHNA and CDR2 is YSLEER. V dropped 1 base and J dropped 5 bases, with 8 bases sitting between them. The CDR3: CASSQGRWETQYF. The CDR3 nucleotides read TGCGCCAGCAGCCAAGGCCGCTGGGAGACCCAGTACTTC.

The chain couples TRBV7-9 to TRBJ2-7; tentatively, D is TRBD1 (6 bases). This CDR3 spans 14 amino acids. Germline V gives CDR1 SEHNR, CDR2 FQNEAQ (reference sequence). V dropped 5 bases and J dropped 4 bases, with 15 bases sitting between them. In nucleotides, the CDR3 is TGTGCCAGCAGCGCCCTAGTGAGGGGGTACGAGCAGTACTTC. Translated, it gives CASSALVRGYEQYF.

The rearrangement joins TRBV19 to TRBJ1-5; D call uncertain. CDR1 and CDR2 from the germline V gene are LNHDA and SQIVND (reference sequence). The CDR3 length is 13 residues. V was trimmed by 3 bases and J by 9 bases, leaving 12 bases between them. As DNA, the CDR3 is TGTGCCAGTAGTATGAGTCGGAGCCGGCCCCAGCATTTT. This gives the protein CASSMSRSRPQHF.

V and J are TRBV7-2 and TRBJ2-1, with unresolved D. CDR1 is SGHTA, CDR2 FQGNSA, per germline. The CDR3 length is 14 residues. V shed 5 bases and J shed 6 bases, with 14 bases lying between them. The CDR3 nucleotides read TGTGCCAGCAGCCCGCGATCGACACCCAATGAGCAGTTCTTC. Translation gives CASSPRSTPNEQFF.

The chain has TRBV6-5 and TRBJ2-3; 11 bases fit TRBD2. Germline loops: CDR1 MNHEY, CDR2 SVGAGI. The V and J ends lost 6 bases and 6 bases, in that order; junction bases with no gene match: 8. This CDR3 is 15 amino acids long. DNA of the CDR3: TGTGCCAGCAGAGACTTAGCGGGGGGGCGGGATACGCAGTATTTT. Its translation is CASRDLAGGRDTQYF.

The CDR3 reads CASTQVQDLGYTF. As DNA, the CDR3 is TGTGCCAGCACCCAGGTACAGGATCTTGGCTACACCTTC. This chain links TRBV7-2 with TRBJ1-2; D might be TRBD1 (5 bases). CDR1 SGHTA and CDR2 FQGNSA come from the germline V gene. V dropped 7 bases and J dropped 7 bases, with 16 bases sitting between them. The CDR3 runs to 13 residues.

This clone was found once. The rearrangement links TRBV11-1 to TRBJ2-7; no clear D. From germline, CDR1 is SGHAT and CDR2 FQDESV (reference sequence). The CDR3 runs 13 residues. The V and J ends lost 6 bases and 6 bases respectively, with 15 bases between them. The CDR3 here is CASRQSSSGEQYF. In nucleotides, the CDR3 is TGTGCCAGCAGACAAAGCTCATCCGGCGAGCAGTACTTC.

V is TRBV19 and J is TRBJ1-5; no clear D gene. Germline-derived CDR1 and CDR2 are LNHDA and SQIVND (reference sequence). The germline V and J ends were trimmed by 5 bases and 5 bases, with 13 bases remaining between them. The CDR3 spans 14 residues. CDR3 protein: CASSLRTPDQPQHF. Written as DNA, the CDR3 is TGTGCCAGTAGTCTTCGGACCCCCGATCAGCCCCAGCATTTT. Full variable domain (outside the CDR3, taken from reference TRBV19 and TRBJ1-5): DGGITQSPKYLFRKEGQNVTLSCEQNLNHDAMYWYRQDPGQGLRLIYYSQIVNDFQKGDIAEGYSVSREKKESFPLTVTSAQKNPTAFYLCASSLRTPDQPQHFGDGTRLSIL.

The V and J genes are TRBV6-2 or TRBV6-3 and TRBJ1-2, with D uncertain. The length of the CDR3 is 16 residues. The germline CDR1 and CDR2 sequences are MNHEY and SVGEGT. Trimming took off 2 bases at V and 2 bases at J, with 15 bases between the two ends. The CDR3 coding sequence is TGTGCCAGCAGTTACGGTTCGCCAGATACCAACTATGGCTACACCTTC. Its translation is CASSYGSPDTNYGYTF.

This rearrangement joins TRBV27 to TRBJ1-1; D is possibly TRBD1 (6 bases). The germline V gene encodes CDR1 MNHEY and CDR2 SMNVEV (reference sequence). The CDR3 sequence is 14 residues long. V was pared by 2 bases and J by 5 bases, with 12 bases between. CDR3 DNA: TGTGCCAGCAGTTTAGTCCGAGGGGGTACTGAAGCTTTCTTT. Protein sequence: CASSLVRGGTEAFF.

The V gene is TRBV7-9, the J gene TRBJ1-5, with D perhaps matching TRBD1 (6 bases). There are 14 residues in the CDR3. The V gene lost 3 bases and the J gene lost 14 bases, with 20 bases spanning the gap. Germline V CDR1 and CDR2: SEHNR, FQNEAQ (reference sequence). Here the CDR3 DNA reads TGTGCCAGCAGCTTCGGGGTTACAGGGAGGTTTGAGCATTTT. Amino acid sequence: CASSFGVTGRFEHF.

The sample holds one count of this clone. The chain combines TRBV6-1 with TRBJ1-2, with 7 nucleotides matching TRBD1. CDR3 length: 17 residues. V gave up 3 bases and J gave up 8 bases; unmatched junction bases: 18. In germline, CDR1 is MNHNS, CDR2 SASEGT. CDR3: CASSDTLQGPVGGGYTF. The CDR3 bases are TGTGCCAGCAGTGACACTTTACAGGGGCCGGTGGGAGGAGGCTACACCTTC.

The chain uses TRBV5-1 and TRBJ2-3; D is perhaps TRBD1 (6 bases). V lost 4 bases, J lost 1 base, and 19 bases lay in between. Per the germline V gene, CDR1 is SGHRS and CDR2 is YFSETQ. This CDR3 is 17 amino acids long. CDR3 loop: CASSPEVWKGGTDTQYF. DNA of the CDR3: TGCGCCAGCAGCCCCGAGGTGTGGAAGGGGGGCACAGATACGCAGTATTTT.

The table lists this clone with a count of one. As DNA, the CDR3 is TGCAGTGCTAGTCAGACAGGGCGCGGCAATCAGCCCCAGCATTTT. Translated, it gives CSASQTGRGNQPQHF. This sequence joins TRBV20-1 and TRBJ1-5; TRBD1 matches at 7 bases. The germline gives CDR1 DFQATT, CDR2 SNEGSKA (reference sequence). Trimming removed 3 bases from V and 2 bases from J; junction bases left unmatched: 7. The CDR3 is made up of 15 amino acids.

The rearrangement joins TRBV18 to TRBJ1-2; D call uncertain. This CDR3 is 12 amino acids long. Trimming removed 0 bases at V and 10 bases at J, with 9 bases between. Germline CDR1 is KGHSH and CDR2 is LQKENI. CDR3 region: CASSPPATAYTF. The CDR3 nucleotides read TGTGCCAGCTCACCACCGGCGACGGCCTACACCTTC.

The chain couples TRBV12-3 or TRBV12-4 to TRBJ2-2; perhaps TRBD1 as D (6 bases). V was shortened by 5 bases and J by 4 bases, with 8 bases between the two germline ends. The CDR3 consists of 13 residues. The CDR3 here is CASSRTVTGELFF. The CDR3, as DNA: TGTGCCAGCAGTCGGACAGTCACCGGGGAGCTGTTTTTT.

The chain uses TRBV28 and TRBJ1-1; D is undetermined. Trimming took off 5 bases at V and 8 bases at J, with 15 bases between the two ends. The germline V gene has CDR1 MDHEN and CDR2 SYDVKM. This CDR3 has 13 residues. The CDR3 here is CASSNTATREAFF. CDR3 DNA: TGTGCCAGCAGTAACACTGCTACGAGGGAAGCTTTCTTT.

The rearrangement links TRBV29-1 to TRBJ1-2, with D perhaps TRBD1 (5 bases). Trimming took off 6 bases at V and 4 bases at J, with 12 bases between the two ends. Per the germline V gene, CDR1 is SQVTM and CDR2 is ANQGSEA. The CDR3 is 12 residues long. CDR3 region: CSVGEGSYGYTF. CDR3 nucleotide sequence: TGCAGCGTAGGGGAGGGGAGCTATGGCTACACCTTC.

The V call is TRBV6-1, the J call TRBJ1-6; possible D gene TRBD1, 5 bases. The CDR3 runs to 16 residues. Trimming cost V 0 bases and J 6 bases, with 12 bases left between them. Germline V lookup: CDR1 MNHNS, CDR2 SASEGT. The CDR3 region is CASSEAMGGGNSPLHF. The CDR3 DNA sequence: TGTGCCAGCAGTGAAGCCATGGGGGGAGGTAATTCACCCCTCCACTTT.

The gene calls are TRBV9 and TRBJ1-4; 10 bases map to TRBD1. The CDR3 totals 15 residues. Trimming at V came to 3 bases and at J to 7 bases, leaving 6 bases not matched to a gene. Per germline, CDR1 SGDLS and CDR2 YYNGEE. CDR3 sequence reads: CASSARQGASEKLFF. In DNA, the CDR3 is TGTGCCAGCAGCGCGCGACAGGGGGCGAGTGAAAAACTGTTTTTT.

The CDR3, as DNA: TGTGCCAGCAGTTCCAGGGACAGGGGAGGTGGGCGAGGCTATGGCTACACCTTC. As protein: CASSSRDRGGGRGYGYTF. The chain joins TRBV28 to TRBJ1-2; 10 bases are shared with TRBD1. Germline loops: CDR1 MDHEN, CDR2 SYDVKM. With V trimmed by 4 bases and J by 4 bases, 15 bases remained unmatched. This CDR3 contains 18 residues.

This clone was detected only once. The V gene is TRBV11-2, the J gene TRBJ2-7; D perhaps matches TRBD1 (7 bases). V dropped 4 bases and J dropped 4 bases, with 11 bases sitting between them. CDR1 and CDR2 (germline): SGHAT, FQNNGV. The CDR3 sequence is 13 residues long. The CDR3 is CASSSGGQYEQYF. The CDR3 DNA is TGTGCCAGCAGCTCCGGGGGACAGTACGAGCAGTACTTC.

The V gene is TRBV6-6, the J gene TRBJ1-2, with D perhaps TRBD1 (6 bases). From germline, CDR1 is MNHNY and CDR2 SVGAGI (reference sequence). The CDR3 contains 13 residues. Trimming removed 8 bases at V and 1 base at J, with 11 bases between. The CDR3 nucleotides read TGTGCCAGCGTGAAGGGGGATAACTATGGCTACACCTTC. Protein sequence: CASVKGDNYGYTF.

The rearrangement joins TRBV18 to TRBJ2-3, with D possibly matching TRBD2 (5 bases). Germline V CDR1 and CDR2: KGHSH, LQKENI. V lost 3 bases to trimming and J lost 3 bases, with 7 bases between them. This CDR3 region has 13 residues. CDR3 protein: CASSPPGTDTQYF. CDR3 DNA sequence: TGTGCCAGCTCACCGCCGGGAACAGATACGCAGTATTTT.